These 3 T cell receptor beta chains came from one sample sequenced in a study of T cell repertoires in cytomegalovirus infection. TCRdb re-called the reads with MiXCR, one entry per CDR3 protein. The table includes approximately 140,000 distinct CDR3 sequences, about 6.5% detected once. Sequencing was done on a sample of PBMCs. The receptors were gathered from a human donor in good health (CMV status not recorded). Some clones in this sample may be carry-over from other donors' samples.

As regards this clonotype: A much larger clone differs from this one at a single base, so this may be a read error. This chain uses TRBV28 with TRBJ2-7, with a possible D match to TRBD1 (6 bases). With 11 bases removed from V and 6 bases from J, the gap between germline ends came to 11 bases. Germline V lookup: CDR1 MDHEN, CDR2 SYDVKM. The CDR3 sequence is 10 residues long. The CDR3 DNA reads TGTGCCGCAGGGGCCTGCGAGCAGTACTTC. It codes for CAAGACEQYF.

V and J are TRBV14 and TRBJ2-3; 11 bases agree with TRBD2. Germline CDR1 is SGHDN and CDR2 is FVKESK. The CDR3 loop spans 16 amino acids. Trimming at V came to 4 bases and at J to 1 base, leaving 4 bases not matched to a gene. This CDR3 is CASSPPGLAGTDTQYF. The CDR3 DNA reads as TGTGCCAGCAGCCCCCCGGGACTAGCGGGCACAGATACGCAGTATTTT.

The V call is TRBV3-1, the J call TRBJ2-3; D is undetermined. This CDR3 has 15 residues. Trimming pared 0 bases from V and 2 bases from J, leaving 9 bases between. CDR1 is LGHDT, CDR2 YNNKEL, per germline (reference sequence). CDR3 loop: CASSQDPGHTDTQYF. The CDR3 coding sequence is TGTGCCAGCAGCCAAGATCCAGGCCACACAGATACGCAGTATTTT.